This TCR beta chain was sequenced in a study of T cell responses to AZD1222 COVID-19 vaccine. Germline lookup yields CDR1 LNHDA and CDR2 SQIVND (reference sequence). Losses at the gene ends were 7 bases for V and 4 bases for J; bases not matched to a gene: 9. This CDR3 contains 14 residues. TCRdb's copy holds only in-frame clones and misses some; the assay was immunoSEQ multiplex PCR. The sample consists of some 130,000 clones, over 85% of them appearing once. The sample consisted of peripheral blood, taken on day 0 of AZD1222 vaccination. The chain employs TRBV19 and TRBJ1-1, with 7 bases that match TRBD1. The TCR comes from an adult in good health. Written as DNA, the CDR3 is TGTGCCAGTACCCGGACAGGTCTAGCCACTGAAGCTTTCTTT. Encoded protein: CASTRTGLATEAFF.